The 7 T cell receptor beta chains reported below all come from one sample, sequenced in a study of T cell repertoires in cytomegalovirus infection. Antigen specificity for these receptors is unknown. TCRdb itself ran the reads through MiXCR, one entry per CDR3 protein. The sample has roughly 860,000 distinct CDR3 sequences; about 30% are singletons. The sequencing used cultured CD8+ T cells from PBMCs, collected from culture after CMV antigen stimulation. Source of these receptors: a human donor in good health (CMV status not recorded). Some clones in this sample may be carry-over from other donors' samples.

This clonotype was detected only a few times. The rearrangement links TRBV20-1 to TRBJ1-2; weak D call: TRBD1 (5 bases). Trimming stripped 1 base from V and 8 bases from J, with 14 bases between. Per the germline V gene, CDR1 is DFQATT and CDR2 is SNEGSKA (reference sequence). The CDR3 spans 13 residues. In DNA form, the CDR3 reads TGCAGTGCTAGAGGGGGCGGAGTGATCGGCTACACCTTC. This gives the protein CSARGGGVIGYTF.

The chain is built from TRBV7-9 and TRBJ2-5; 7 bases agree with TRBD1. In germline, CDR1 is SEHNR, CDR2 FQNEAQ (reference sequence). The CDR3 has 14 amino acids. V lost 4 bases, J lost 3 bases, and 5 bases stayed unmatched. CDR3 DNA: TGTGCCAGCAGCTACCGGGACAGTAAAGAGACCCAGTACTTC. Its protein product is CASSYRDSKETQYF.

The chain is built from TRBV5-5 and TRBJ2-2, with D possibly TRBD1 on 6 matching bases. CDR1 is SGHKS, CDR2 YYEKEE, per germline (reference sequence). The CDR3 is made up of 19 amino acids. Trimming took off 3 bases at V and 7 bases at J, with 28 bases between the two ends. CDR3 bases: TGTGCCAGCAGCTATGACGGGACATATGACACGGTGAAGTACGGGGAGCTGTTTTTT. The encoded protein is CASSYDGTYDTVKYGELFF.

This clonotype was seen a few times. This chain links TRBV7-9 with TRBJ2-7, with D unresolved. V lost 2 bases and J lost 1, with 15 bases in between. The CDR3 totals 16 residues. Germline V gene data show CDR1 as SEHNR and CDR2 as FQNEAQ (reference sequence). This chain's CDR3 is CASSLSVTKNSYEQYF. The CDR3 coding sequence is TGTGCCAGCAGCTTAAGTGTGACAAAAAATTCCTACGAGCAGTACTTC.

This clonotype was found many times. Here the CDR3 DNA reads TGTGCCAGCAGCTTAGACGGGATTCGCTACGAGCAGTACGTC. Translation gives CASSLDGIRYEQYV. This chain links TRBV7-2 with TRBJ2-7; D perhaps matches TRBD2 (5 bases). The CDR3 length is 14 residues. With 1 base removed from V and 3 bases from J, the gap between germline ends came to 10 bases. Germline CDR1 reads SGHTA; CDR2 reads FQGNSA.

This chain links TRBV7-2 with TRBJ1-2; TRBD1 matches 9 bases. Germline lookup yields CDR1 SGHTA and CDR2 FQGNSA. The V gene end was trimmed by 0 bases and the J gene end by 6 bases; junction bases not matched to a gene: 5. This CDR3 is 15 amino acids long. For the CDR3, the DNA is TGTGCCAGCAGCTTAGCTTTGGGACAGGGACATGGCTACACCTTC. Encoded protein: CASSLALGQGHGYTF. The entire variable domain, with the rest obtained from reference TRBV7-2 and TRBJ1-2, is as follows: GAGVSQSPSNKVTEKGKDVELRCDPISGHTALYWYRQSLGQGLEFLIYFQGNSAPDKSGLPSDRFSAERTGGSVSTLTIQRTQQEDSAVYLCASSLALGQGHGYTFGSGTRLTVV.

The rearrangement links TRBV7-2 to TRBJ2-7; TRBD2 matches at 11 bases. Germline V lookup: CDR1 SGHTA, CDR2 FQGNSA. The ends lost 5 bases at V and 6 bases at J; junction bases unmatched: 6. This CDR3 is built from 14 residues. This CDR3 is CASSPLAGGGEQYF. CDR3 nucleotides: TGTGCCAGCAGCCCCCTAGCGGGGGGCGGCGAGCAGTACTTC.